This T cell receptor (beta chain) was identified during a study of shared clonotypes between healthy human individuals. TCRdb's copy holds only in-frame clones and misses some; the assay was immunoSEQ multiplex PCR. The sample shows 1.5 million to 2.5 million clones, about 95% of them seen only once. CDR3 length equals 15 residues. With 1 base removed from V and 6 bases from J, the gap between germline ends came to 13 bases. CDR1 is LNHDA, CDR2 SQIVND, per germline (reference sequence). The naive CD8 fraction comprised CD45RO-negative cells positively selected for CCR7 and excluded terminally differentiated effector memory CD45RA+ cells.

This TCR was recovered from a man aged 18 to 35 in good health. The sample comprised naive CD8+ T cells sorted from blood. This sequence joins TRBV19 and TRBJ1-5; D remains ambiguous. The chain's CDR3 is CASSIGTTNSQPQHF. For the CDR3, the DNA is TGTGCCAGTAGTATAGGGACCACAAATAGTCAGCCCCAGCATTTT.